The subject of this entry is one TCR beta chain. Its antigen remains unidentified. Using its own MiXCR run on the PCR reads, TCRdb lists one record per CDR3 protein. This table holds some 680,000 distinct CDR3 sequences, roughly 27% found once. Researchers sorted naive CD8 T cells as cells that were CD8+CD4-CCR7+CD45RA+. V gave up 5 bases and J gave up 4 bases, with 14 bases separating them. Germline V gene sequence: CDR1 MNHNS, CDR2 SASEGT. The CDR3 is made up of 15 amino acids. The sample originates from a study of molecular identifiers for immune sequencing clone quantification. Study-wide points: Clones that exceeded 20 RNA copies held over 97% of effector molecules, yet under 1% in naive cells.

The sample consisted of naive CD8+ T cells from blood, with Jurkat cell RNA spiked in. The subset denotes: FACS-sorted CD8+CD4-CCR7+CD45RA+ naive T cells. The chain employs TRBV6-1 and TRBJ2-2; TRBD1 or TRBD2 may be the D gene (6 bases each). The clonotype comes from a human donor in good health. Some libraries in this study had Jurkat cell RNA spiked in. As DNA, the CDR3 is TGTGCCAGCAGTCACGGGGGCAGGGTCACCGGGGAGCTGTTTTTT. Translation: CASSHGGRVTGELFF.